A single sample gave rise to the 26 T cell receptor beta chains below, sequenced in a study of blood T cells in healthy people across ages. Combining a sample-barcoded 5' primer with a J-beta primer mix, a second PCR ran for about 7 to 11 cycles. TCRdb redid the calling of the 5' RACE reads with MiXCR, one entry per CDR3 protein. Of about 590,000 distinct CDR3 sequences listed, less than 35% are singletons. The sequencing sample was made of blood. These receptors came from a woman of 80 years or more in good health.

This clonotype showed up many times. The CDR3: CASSSLRLAVYQETQYF. The CDR3 DNA sequence: TGTGCCAGCAGTTCCCTCCGACTAGCGGTTTACCAAGAGACCCAGTACTTC. This sequence joins TRBV28 and TRBJ2-5; 9 bases fit TRBD2. The CDR3 is 17 amino acids. The V gene end was trimmed by 4 bases and the J gene end by 0 bases; junction bases not matched to a gene: 9. Germline V gene lookup returns CDR1 MDHEN and CDR2 SYDVKM.

Concerning this clonotype: This sequence may be a read error, since a much larger clone differs from it by one base. The rearrangement uses TRBV3-1 and TRBJ2-4, with D perhaps TRBD1 (5 bases). Near its end, the DNA agrees better with TRBJ2-7, so the J call may be wrong. This CDR3 has 18 residues. The germline V gene encodes CDR1 LGHDT and CDR2 YNNKEL (reference sequence). CDR3 in amino acids: CANSQDLSYQGSTYEQYF. CDR3 in DNA: TGTGCCAACAGCCAAGATCTGAGTTACCAGGGCAGCACCTACGAGCAGTACTTC.

The chain is built from TRBV19 and TRBJ2-1; perhaps TRBD2 as D (5 bases). The CDR3 has 17 residues. Germline CDR1 and CDR2: LNHDA and SQIVND (reference sequence). Trimming removed 5 bases at V and 3 bases at J, with 20 bases between. The CDR3 spells CASSETSGILFYNEQFF. As DNA, the CDR3 is TGTGCCAGTAGTGAAACCTCCGGGATACTATTCTACAATGAGCAGTTCTTC.

This clonotype has a count of ten or more. The J gene is TRBJ2-7, the V gene TRBV29-1, with a possible D match to TRBD1 (5 bases). Germline V lookup: CDR1 SQVTM, CDR2 ANQGSEA. This CDR3 region has 12 residues. V lost 4 bases and J 0 bases, leaving 7 bases between the germline ends. The CDR3 DNA is TGCAGCGTTGGACAGAGCTCCTACGAGCAGTACTTC. Its translation: CSVGQSSYEQYF.

This clonotype turned up a few times. A much larger clone lies a single base off, so this may be a read error. The chain links TRBV3-1 to TRBJ1-2, with a possible D match to TRBD1 (6 bases). CDR1 LGHDT and CDR2 YNNKEL come from the germline V gene (reference sequence). This CDR3 spans 12 amino acids. The CDR3 coding sequence is TGTACCAGCAGGCAGGGGCCGGGCGGCTACACCTTC. Amino acid sequence: CTSRQGPGGYTF.

This clonotype came up a few times. It may be a read error: a sequence one base away is much more abundant. V is TRBV6-1 and J is TRBJ2-1, with 9 nucleotides matching TRBD2. With the DNA end fitting TRBJ2-7 better, the J assignment may be wrong. There are 18 residues in the CDR3. The V gene's germline CDR1 is MNHNS and CDR2 SASEGT. The DNA for the CDR3 is TGTGCCAGCAGTGAAGTTAGCGGGGGCTATAGCTCCTACAATGAGCAGTACTTC. This encodes CASSEVSGGYSSYNEQYF.

Concerning this clonotype itself: This clone may be a read error of a much larger clone one base away. V and J are TRBV6-2 or TRBV6-3 and TRBJ2-5; D gene ambiguous. The DNA end is a closer match to TRBJ2-1, so the J assignment may be wrong. The CDR3 contains 15 residues. Per the germline V gene, CDR1 is MNHEY and CDR2 is SVGEGT. CDR3 coding DNA: TGTGCCAGCAGTTCTAGGTCAAAGATCCAAGAGACCCAGTTCTTC. Translating gives CASSSRSKIQETQFF.

The sample holds a few counts of this clonotype. A read error may be the cause here, since a much bigger clone is one base away. The chain employs TRBV20-1 and TRBJ2-7, with D perhaps TRBD1 or TRBD2 (5 bases each). CDR1 DFQATT and CDR2 SNEGSKA come from the germline V gene (reference sequence). Trimming shortened V by 0 bases and J by 12 bases, and 21 bases separated the two germline ends. This CDR3 is 14 amino acids long. The CDR3 DNA follows: TGCAGTGCTAGAGATTCTCGGGACCGCTTTCTCCGGTACTTC. It specifies CSARDSRDRFLRYF.

The CDR3 bases are TGTGCCAGCGTCATGTGGGGCACAGATGCGGAGTATTTT. This encodes CASVMWGTDAEYF. V is TRBV12-3 or TRBV12-4 and J is TRBJ2-3; tentative D call: TRBD1 (5 bases). The V end lost 8 bases, the J end lost 13 bases, and 22 bases lay between the germline ends. The CDR3 is 13 residues long.

This clonotype has at least ten counts. The chain has TRBV11-2 and TRBJ1-4; D remains unclear. V was cut by 2 bases and J by 6 bases, with 1 base left in between. The CDR3 spans 11 residues. Germline V lookup: CDR1 SGHAT, CDR2 FQNNGV. CDR3: CASSLYEKLFF. The CDR3 DNA follows: TGTGCCAGCAGCTTATATGAAAAACTGTTTTTT.

This clonotype was counted many times. This sequence joins TRBV7-6 and TRBJ2-5; D not resolved. Germline lookup yields CDR1 SGHVS and CDR2 FNYEAQ. This CDR3 has 13 residues. V dropped 5 bases and J dropped 5 bases, with 12 bases sitting between them. The CDR3 here is CASSPITTETQYF. The CDR3 DNA reads as TGTGCCAGCAGCCCCATTACAACGGAGACCCAGTACTTC.

The sample holds a few counts of this clonotype. This may arise from a read error, as a much more abundant clone is one base away. The DNA of the CDR3 is TGTGCCTGCAGTGCTGTGGGACAGGGGACCTACGAGCAGTACTTC. Translation: CACSAVGQGTYEQYF. V is TRBV2 and J is TRBJ2-7; 10 bases line up with TRBD1. Per the germline V gene, CDR1 is SNHLY and CDR2 is FYNNEI. The CDR3 is 15 residues long.

The table lists this clonotype with many counts. The V and J genes are TRBV12-3 or TRBV12-4 and TRBJ1-2, with a weak D call TRBD1 (5 bases). The CDR3 totals 13 residues. The V and J ends lost 5 bases and 4 bases respectively, with 11 bases between them. The CDR3 DNA sequence: TGTGCCAGCAGTAAGACAGATTCCTATGGCTACACCTTC. This sequence encodes CASSKTDSYGYTF.

This clonotype was seen many times. The chain carries TRBV4-2 and TRBJ2-5; 10 positions match TRBD2. V gave up 1 base and J gave up 1 base; unmatched junction bases: 12. From germline, CDR1 is LGHNA and CDR2 YNFKEQ. This CDR3 has 19 residues. As DNA, the CDR3 is TGTGCCAGCAGCCAAGCTTTCGCTAGCGGGGGCCTCCTCCAAGAGACCCAGTACTTC. As protein: CASSQAFASGGLLQETQYF.

This clonotype was detected only once. The chain is built from TRBV25-1 and TRBJ1-1, with D perhaps TRBD1 (5 bases). V shed 11 bases and J shed 4 bases, with 11 bases lying between them. Germline V CDR1 and CDR2: MGHDK, SYGVNS. This CDR3 region has 11 residues. CDR3 nucleotide sequence: TGTGCCGGCACGAGGGGCACTGAAGCTTTCTTT. It encodes CAGTRGTEAFF.

This sequence joins TRBV11-2 and TRBJ2-2; 7 bases line up with TRBD1. CDR3 length equals 17 residues. Looked up from germline, CDR1 is SGHAT and CDR2 is FQNNGV. V shed 5 bases, J shed 2 bases, and the junction held 11 bases outside the gene matches. The CDR3 here is CASSRSPGTVNTGELFF. In DNA, the CDR3 is TGTGCCAGCAGCCGCTCCCCAGGGACAGTAAACACCGGGGAGCTGTTTTTT.

This clonotype was seen once. A much more abundant neighbour one base away suggests this may be a read error. The V call is TRBV4-1, the J call TRBJ2-3; D is possibly TRBD1 (6 bases). The CDR3 is 14 residues long. CDR1 and CDR2 from the germline V gene are MGHRA and YSYEKL. The ends were cut back, 1 base at V and 8 bases at J, with 13 bases in the middle. CDR3 DNA: TGCGCCAGCAGCCAAGGCGCAGGGGCGGGTACGCAGTATTTT. Encoded protein: CASSQGAGAGTQYF.

This clonotype is a singleton in its sample. This may come from a read error, since a much larger clone is one base off. The rearrangement links TRBV6-5 to TRBJ1-2, with D possibly TRBD1 on 6 matching bases. Per germline, CDR1 MNHEY and CDR2 SVGAGI. The length of the CDR3 is 14 residues. V was pared by 2 bases and J by 8 bases, with 15 bases between. CDR3: CASSYRQGTSGYTF. In DNA form, the CDR3 reads TGTGCCAGCAGTTACCGGCAGGGGACATCCGGCTACACCTTC.

This clonotype was observed a few times. CDR3 sequence reads: CASGQSGYTF. CDR3 coding DNA: TGTGCCAGCGGCCAAAGTGGCTACACCTTC. V is TRBV6-4 and J is TRBJ1-2; D not certain. This CDR3 contains 10 residues. The ends were cut back, 8 bases at V and 7 bases at J, with 8 bases in the middle. Germline CDR1 and CDR2: MRHNA and SNTAGT.

This chain joins TRBV30 and TRBJ1-5, with D unresolved. There are 12 residues in the CDR3. The V and J ends lost 1 base and 7 bases respectively, with 8 bases between them. CDR1 GTSNPN and CDR2 SVGIG come from the germline V gene (reference sequence). The CDR3 here is CAWSAGGQPQHF. For the CDR3, the DNA is TGTGCCTGGAGTGCGGGAGGCCAGCCCCAGCATTTT. The entire variable domain, with the rest obtained from reference TRBV30 and TRBJ1-5, is as follows: SQTIHQWPATLVQPVGSPLSLECTVEGTSNPNLYWYRQAAGRGLQLLFYSVGIGQISSEVPQNLSASRPQDRQFILSSKKLLLSDSGFYLCAWSAGGQPQHFGDGTRLSIL.

The rearrangement uses TRBV5-1 and TRBJ2-5; D gene ambiguous. Germline lookup yields CDR1 SGHRS and CDR2 YFSETQ. The V gene lost 0 bases and the J gene lost 3 bases, with 9 bases spanning the gap. CDR3 length: 14 residues. This chain's CDR3 is CASSLVSAEETQYF. CDR3 nucleotide sequence: TGCGCCAGCAGCTTGGTATCGGCGGAAGAGACCCAGTACTTC.

This clonotype showed up many times. The V gene is TRBV10-3, the J gene TRBJ2-5, with D hard to call. The CDR3 consists of 13 residues. The V end was cut by 4 bases, the J end by 5 bases, with 11 bases between. In germline, CDR1 is ENHRY, CDR2 SYGVKD. CDR3 protein: CAISASRVETQYF. For the CDR3, the DNA is TGTGCCATCAGTGCCTCAAGGGTGGAGACCCAGTACTTC.

This chain joins TRBV3-1 and TRBJ2-1; 8 bases line up with TRBD1. V trimming: 4 bases; J trimming: 5 bases; junction bases outside the gene matches: 4. Germline V gene lookup returns CDR1 LGHDT and CDR2 YNNKEL (reference sequence). This CDR3 has 14 amino acids. The CDR3 DNA reads TGTGCCAGCAGCCGCCGGGACAGGAACAATGAGCAGTTCTTC. The encoded protein is CASSRRDRNNEQFF.

Note on this clonotype: Since the CDR3 does not end with the conserved phenylalanine or tryptophan, this likely comes from a read error. In DNA form, the CDR3 reads TGCAGTGCTAGGACTAGCGGGAGCACAGATACGCAGTATGTT. It translates to CSARTSGSTDTQYV. The chain uses TRBV20-1 and TRBJ2-3; 10 positions agree with TRBD2. CDR3 length: 14 residues. Germline assignment: CDR1 DFQATT and CDR2 SNEGSKA (reference sequence). The junction had 0 bases not matched to a gene; V was cut back by 3 bases and J by 0 bases.

This clonotype was counted a few times. A read error may be the cause here, since a much bigger clone is one base away. This chain uses TRBV4-2 with TRBJ2-7; tentatively, D is TRBD1 or TRBD2 (6 bases each). CDR1 and CDR2 (germline): LGHNA, YNFKEQ. The CDR3 covers 17 residues. Trimming took off 3 bases at V and 7 bases at J, with 25 bases between the two ends. This CDR3 is CASSQVGAGGATNEQYF. CDR3 nucleotide sequence: TGTGCCAGCAGCCAGGTAGGGGCCGGGGGCGCTACAAATGAGCAGTACTTC.

This chain joins TRBV7-3 and TRBJ2-1, with TRBD2 matching 9 bases. CDR3 size: 15 residues. V was clipped by 1 base and J by 9 bases; unmatched bases: 7. Germline V gives CDR1 SGHTA, CDR2 FQGTGA. The CDR3 coding sequence is TGTGCCAGCAGCTTAAGTCTAGCGGGGTTTCCTGAGCAGTTCTTC. Translation: CASSLSLAGFPEQFF.